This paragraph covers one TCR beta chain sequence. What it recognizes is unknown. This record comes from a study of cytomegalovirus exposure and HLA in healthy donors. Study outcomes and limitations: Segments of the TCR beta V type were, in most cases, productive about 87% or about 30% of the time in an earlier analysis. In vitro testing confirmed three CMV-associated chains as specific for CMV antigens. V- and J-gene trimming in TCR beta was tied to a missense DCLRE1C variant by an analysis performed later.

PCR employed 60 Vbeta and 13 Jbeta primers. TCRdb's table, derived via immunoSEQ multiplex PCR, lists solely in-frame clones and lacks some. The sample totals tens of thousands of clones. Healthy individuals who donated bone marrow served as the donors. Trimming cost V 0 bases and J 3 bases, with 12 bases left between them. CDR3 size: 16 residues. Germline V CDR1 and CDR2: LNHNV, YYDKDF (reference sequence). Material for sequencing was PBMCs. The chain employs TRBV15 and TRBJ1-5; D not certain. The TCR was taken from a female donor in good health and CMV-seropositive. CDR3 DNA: TGTGCCACCAGCAGAGAGGTCAGTACCACCAATCAGCCCCAGCATTTT. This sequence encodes CATSREVSTTNQPQHF.